The sequence of this TCR beta chain was determined in a study of shared clonotypes between healthy human individuals. Some 30,000 T cell genomes (roughly 0.2 ug DNA) went into each sorted-subset replicate. Method: immunoSEQ multiplex PCR; TCRdb's copy keeps in-frame clones and lacks some. Of 600,000 to 700,000 clones in the sample, 55% to 85% were seen once. Every one of the donors was a Caucasian adult that lived in Nashville, Tennessee. The sample taken for sequencing was memory CD4+ T cells sorted from blood. As to subset: CD45RA-negative fraction. The sequence derives from a woman aged 25-40 years in good health.

This chain's CDR3 is CSVEVFPGTAGGSLYNEQFF. Here the CDR3 DNA reads TGCAGCGTTGAAGTCTTCCCCGGGACAGCGGGTGGTTCCCTTTACAATGAGCAGTTCTTC. This chain joins TRBV29-1 and TRBJ2-1; tentative D call: TRBD1 (7 bases). Per germline, CDR1 SQVTM and CDR2 ANQGSEA. The V end was cut by 1 base, the J end by 4 bases, with 29 bases between. The CDR3 extends over 20 amino acids.